This T cell receptor (beta chain) was sequenced during a study of T cell responses to AZD1222 COVID-19 vaccine. Whole-study results and caveats: There were mostly white British donors and more females than males, and clonal diversity was possibly underestimated.

CDR3 length equals 15 residues. CDR1 is SGHNT and CDR2 is YENEEA in the germline V gene. V lost 5 bases to trimming and J lost 8 bases, with 19 bases between them. With respect to this clone: What it binds is not known.

This table comes from immunoSEQ multiplex PCR, and its TCRdb copy is limited to in-frame clones, with some not included. The data show fewer than 150,000 clones, with about nine tenths seen just once and 3.4% held by the top ten. This receptor was taken from an adult in good health. The chain joins TRBV11-3 to TRBJ2-1; D is unclear. Sequences were derived from peripheral blood, sampled on day 0 of AZD1222 vaccination. CDR3 bases: TGTGCCAGCAGCATCTCCTCTCATGGGGTGGATGAGCAGTTCTTC. Translation: CASSISSHGVDEQFF.